This T cell receptor (beta chain) comes out of a study of PD-L1 blockade in urothelial cancer. The wider study: It was at 3 weeks (second dose) and 6 weeks after treatment start that blood was analyzed. Study conclusions and caveats: In blood at 3 weeks, tumor-associated clones expanded more among patients with durable benefit.

The germline gives CDR1 LNHDA, CDR2 SQIVND (reference sequence). Trimming stripped 6 bases from V and 4 bases from J, with 16 bases between. The CDR3 totals 15 residues. Generated by immunoSEQ multiplex PCR, the TCRdb table keeps only in-frame clones and is missing some. The sample lists tens of thousands of clones, 81% occurring once. As for time point: pretreatment peripheral blood. Patients yielded 1 to 8 samples each, pretreatment and on-treatment. About this clone: The antigen remains unidentified.

This sequence was found in a man between 65 and 85 years old with urothelial cancer. This material consisted of PBMCs, taken around atezolizumab (anti-PD-L1) treatment. The chain combines TRBV19 with TRBJ2-1; the D gene is possibly TRBD1 (6 bases). The CDR3 protein is CASSPTAGDYNEQFF. CDR3 DNA sequence: TGTGCCAGTAGCCCGACAGCAGGGGATTACAATGAGCAGTTCTTC.